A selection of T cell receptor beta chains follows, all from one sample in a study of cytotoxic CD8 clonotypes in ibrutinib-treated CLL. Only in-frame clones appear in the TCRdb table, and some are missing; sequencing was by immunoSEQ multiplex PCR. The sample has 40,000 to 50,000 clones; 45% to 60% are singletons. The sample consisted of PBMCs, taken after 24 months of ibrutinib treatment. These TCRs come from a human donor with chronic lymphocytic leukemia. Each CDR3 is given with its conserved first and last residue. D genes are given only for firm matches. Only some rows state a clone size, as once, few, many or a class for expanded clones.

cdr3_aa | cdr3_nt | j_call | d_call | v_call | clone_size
CASSLRTPGAEKLFF | TGTGCCAGCAGCTTGAGGACCCCCGGCGCTGAAAAACTGTTTTTT | TRBJ1-4 | NA | TRBV5-6 | NA
CASRGQRSGELFF | TGTGCCAGCAGGGGACAGCGGTCCGGGGAGCTGTTTTTT | TRBJ2-2 | TRBD1 | TRBV6-6 | few
CASSRTGTNEKLFF | TGTGCCAGCAGCCGGACAGGAACTAATGAAAAACTGTTTTTT | TRBJ1-4 | TRBD1 | TRBV6-5 | NA
CASSPGLAGNTGELFF | TGTGCCAGCAGCCCAGGACTAGCGGGGAACACCGGGGAGCTGTTTTTT | TRBJ2-2 | TRBD2 | TRBV7-6 | many
CASSLKGNTEAFF | TGTGCCAGCAGTCTTAAAGGGAACACTGAAGCTTTCTTT | TRBJ1-1 | NA | TRBV6-1 | NA
CASSEPNRGDYGYTF | TGTGCCAGCAGTGAACCGAACAGGGGTGACTATGGCTACACCTTC | TRBJ1-2 | TRBD1 | TRBV6-1 | NA
CASSLVPGAGELFF | TGCGCCAGCAGCTTGGTTCCGGGGGCCGGGGAGCTGTTTTTT | TRBJ2-2 | NA | TRBV5-1 | large
CASSLGGQGPNYGYTF | TGTGCCAGCAGCTTGGGAGGACAGGGGCCAAACTATGGCTACACCTTC | TRBJ1-2 | TRBD1 | TRBV5-4 | NA
CASSLRFAAETQYF | TGCGCCAGCAGCTTGAGATTCGCTGCCGAGACCCAGTACTTC | TRBJ2-5 | NA | TRBV5-1 | NA
CASSLVGGRVDTQYF | TGCGCCAGCAGCTTGGTCGGGGGGCGTGTAGATACGCAGTATTTT | TRBJ2-3 | NA | TRBV5-1 | NA
CASSSVGGKGEAFF | TGTGCCAGCAGTTCGGTCGGGGGAAAAGGGGAAGCTTTCTTT | TRBJ1-1 | NA | TRBV7-9 | NA
CASSIPRTGYGYTF | TGTGCCAGTAGTATTCCCCGGACAGGCTATGGCTACACCTTC | TRBJ1-2 | TRBD1 | TRBV19 | many
CASGVGDRVNEQFF | TGCGCCAGCGGAGTCGGGGACCGAGTCAATGAGCAGTTCTTC | TRBJ2-1 | NA | TRBV5-1 | NA
CASSLAITLGGGPSTDTQYF | TGTGCCAGCAGCTTAGCAATAACGTTGGGGGGGGGCCCTAGCACAGATACGCAGTATTTT | TRBJ2-3 | NA | TRBV7-8 | NA
CASSLDRVEQYF | TGCGCCAGCAGCTTGGACAGGGTCGAGCAGTACTTC | TRBJ2-7 | NA | TRBV5-1 | NA
CSVTGADTQYF | TGCAGTGTGACAGGGGCAGATACGCAGTATTTT | TRBJ2-3 | TRBD1 | TRBV20-1 | few
CASSNDRFWSTAFF | TGTGCCAGCAGTAACGACAGGTTTTGGTCTACGGCTTTCTTT | TRBJ1-1 | NA | TRBV27 | once
CASKGGQYEQYF | TGTGCCAGCAAAGGGGGGCAGTACGAGCAGTACTTC | TRBJ2-7 | NA | TRBV6-1 | NA
CASSDLAGEGEQYF | TGTGCCAGCAGTGATCTAGCGGGGGAGGGCGAGCAGTACTTC | TRBJ2-7 | TRBD2 | TRBV2 | NA
CASSLRGGAGNTIYF | TGTGCCAGCAGCTTACGGGGGGGTGCTGGAAACACCATATATTTT | TRBJ1-3 | NA | TRBV7-2 | NA
CASSSAGGNYGYTF | TGTGCCAGCAGTTCGGCAGGGGGTAACTATGGCTACACCTTC | TRBJ1-2 | TRBD1 | TRBV27 | NA
CASMGQGGTEAFF | TGTGCCAGCATGGGACAGGGCGGGACTGAAGCTTTCTTT | TRBJ1-1 | TRBD1 | TRBV6-6 | many
CASSLWQGSTELFF | TGTGCCAGCAGCTTATGGCAGGGGTCGACGGAGCTGTTTTTT | TRBJ2-2 | NA | TRBV7-9 | once
CASSREVTGTSGSNEQFF | TGTGCCAGCAGCCGAGAAGTCACCGGGACTAGCGGTTCTAATGAGCAGTTCTTC | TRBJ2-1 | TRBD2 | TRBV4-2 | NA
CASSLVGGWEQYF | TGTGCCAGCAGCTTAGTCGGCGGGTGGGAGCAGTACTTC | TRBJ2-7 | NA | TRBV7-9 | NA
CAGGGPVYTGELFF | TGTGCCGGCGGGGGGCCTGTCTACACCGGGGAGCTGTTTTTT | TRBJ2-2 | TRBD2 | TRBV2 | NA
CASSDLRGSNEQFF | TGTGCCAGCAGTGACCTAAGGGGTAGCAATGAGCAGTTCTTC | TRBJ2-1 | NA | TRBV6-4 | NA
CASSQVGQGAVRPQHF | TGCGCCAGCAGCCAAGTGGGACAGGGGGCCGTGAGGCCCCAGCATTTT | TRBJ1-5 | TRBD1 | TRBV4-1 | NA
CAISEAGFGTEAFF | TGTGCCATCAGTGAGGCGGGCTTTGGCACTGAAGCTTTCTTT | TRBJ1-1 | NA | TRBV10-3 | NA
CASSLSTGIQPQHF | TGTGCCAGCAGTTTATCCACAGGGATTCAGCCCCAGCATTTT | TRBJ1-5 | NA | TRBV28 | NA
CASSWGSEWDTEAFF | TGCGCCAGCAGCTGGGGGTCTGAATGGGACACTGAAGCTTTCTTT | TRBJ1-1 | NA | TRBV5-1 | NA
CASSLFGTSGGPQYF | TGTGCCAGCAGCTTGTTTGGGACTAGCGGGGGGCCGCAGTACTTC | TRBJ2-7 | TRBD2 | TRBV5-6 | NA